What follows describes a single T cell receptor beta chain. Only in-frame clones appear in the TCRdb table, and some are missing; sequencing was by immunoSEQ multiplex PCR. The table lists a few hundred thousand clones, approximately 85% of them singletons, with approximately 8.4% in the top ten. The sample is drawn from a study of blood T cell repertoires in COVID-19. The CDR3 covers 15 residues. Germline V gene lookup returns CDR1 KGHSH and CDR2 LQKENI. The ends were cut back, 3 bases at V and 1 base at J, with 12 bases in the middle. The V call is TRBV18, the J call TRBJ1-1, with no clear D. Input material: peripheral blood. This TCR was sampled from a woman older than 75 with COVID-19, enrolled during active disease. CDR3 protein: CASSPSTTRNTEAFF. CDR3 sequence (DNA): TGTGCCAGCTCACCTAGCACGACCCGGAACACTGAAGCTTTCTTT.